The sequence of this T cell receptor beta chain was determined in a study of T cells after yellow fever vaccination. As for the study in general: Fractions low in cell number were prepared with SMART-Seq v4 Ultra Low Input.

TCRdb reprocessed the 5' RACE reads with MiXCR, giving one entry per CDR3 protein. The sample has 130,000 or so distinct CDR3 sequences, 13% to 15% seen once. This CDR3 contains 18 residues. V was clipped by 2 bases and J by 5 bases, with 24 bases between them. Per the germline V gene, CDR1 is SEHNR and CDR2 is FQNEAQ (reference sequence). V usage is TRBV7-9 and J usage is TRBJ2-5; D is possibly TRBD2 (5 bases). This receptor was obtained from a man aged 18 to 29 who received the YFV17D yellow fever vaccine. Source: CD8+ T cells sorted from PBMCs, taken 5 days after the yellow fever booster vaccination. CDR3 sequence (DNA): TGTGCCAGCAGCTTACTTATCGGTAGTACCGCGCGCGGGGAGACCCAGTACTTC. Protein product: CASSLLIGSTARGETQYF.